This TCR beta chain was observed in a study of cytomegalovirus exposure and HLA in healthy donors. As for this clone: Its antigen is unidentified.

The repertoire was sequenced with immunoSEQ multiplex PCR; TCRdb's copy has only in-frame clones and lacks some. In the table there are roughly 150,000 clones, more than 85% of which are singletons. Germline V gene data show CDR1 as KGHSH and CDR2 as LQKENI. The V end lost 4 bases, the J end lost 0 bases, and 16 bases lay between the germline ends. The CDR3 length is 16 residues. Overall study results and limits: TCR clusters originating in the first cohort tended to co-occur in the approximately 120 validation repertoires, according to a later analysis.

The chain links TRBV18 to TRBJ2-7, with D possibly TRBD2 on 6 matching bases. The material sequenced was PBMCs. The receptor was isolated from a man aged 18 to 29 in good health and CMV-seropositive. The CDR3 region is CASSRTGTATSYEQYF. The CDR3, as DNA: TGTGCCAGCTCACGGACCGGGACTGCAACCTCCTACGAGCAGTACTTC.